This entry lists 5 T cell receptor beta chains sequenced from one sample in a study of molecular identifiers for immune sequencing clone quantification. TCRdb itself ran the PCR reads through MiXCR, one entry per CDR3 protein. Here the sample spans a few hundred thousand distinct CDR3 sequences, about 25% being singletons. Sequencing input: naive CD8+ T cells from blood, with Jurkat cell RNA spiked in. Subset defined: FACS-sorted CD8+CD4-CCR7+CD45RA+ naive T cells. Receptors were obtained from a human donor in good health. Some libraries in this study had Jurkat cell RNA spiked in.

This clonotype was recorded many times. The chain couples TRBV4-3 to TRBJ2-7, with TRBD1 matching 11 bases. The V segment lost 0 bases and the J segment 2 bases; nucleotides outside the gene matches: 6. CDR1 is LGHNA and CDR2 is YSLEER in the germline V gene. This CDR3 comprises 17 residues. The CDR3 region has the DNA TGCGCCAGCAGCCAAGATAGGGGGGGACAGGGGGCCTACGAGCAGTACTTC. The encoded protein is CASSQDRGGQGAYEQYF.

Concerning this clonotype itself: The conserved final phenylalanine or tryptophan is absent from the CDR3, which likely points to a read error. The chain has TRBV6-5 and TRBJ2-7, with 9 bases matching TRBD1. Germline trimming cut 2 bases from V and 5 bases from J; bases unmatched to any gene: 7. CDR3 length: 15 residues. Germline CDR1 and CDR2: MNHEY and SVGAGI. CDR3 amino acids: CASSYGGQGSDEQYP. CDR3 in DNA: TGTGCCAGCAGTTACGGGGGACAGGGAAGCGACGAGCAGTACCCC.

The chain joins TRBV5-5 to TRBJ1-5; the D is unclear. V lost 0 bases to trimming and J lost 0 bases, with 16 bases between them. The germline V gene has CDR1 SGHKS and CDR2 YYEKEE (reference sequence). The CDR3 has 18 amino acids. CDR3 sequence: CASSLVGGYLYSNQPQHF. The CDR3 bases are TGTGCCAGCAGCTTGGTGGGAGGATACCTCTATAGCAATCAGCCCCAGCATTTT.

This CDR3 reads CASSLNPSGSSSYNEQFF. CDR3 DNA: TGTGCCAGCAGCTTAAACCCTAGCGGGTCTAGCTCCTACAATGAGCAGTTCTTC. The chain couples TRBV7-3 to TRBJ2-1; 8 bases line up with TRBD2. CDR1 is SGHTA and CDR2 is FQGTGA in the germline V gene. The CDR3 runs 18 residues. V shed 1 base, J shed 0 bases, and the junction held 8 bases outside the gene matches. The whole variable domain, filled in from reference TRBV7-3 and TRBJ2-1, reads GAGVSQTPSNKVTEKGKYVELRCDPISGHTALYWYRQSLGQGPEFLIYFQGTGAADDSGLPNDRFFAVRPEGSVSTLKIQRTERGDSAVYLCASSLNPSGSSSYNEQFFGPGTRLTVL.

In its sample, this clonotype was seen a few times. As DNA, the CDR3 is TGTGCCAGCAGACAGCGACTAGCGGATATGCTTGGCACAGATACGCAGTATTTT. The encoded protein is CASRQRLADMLGTDTQYF. This chain connects TRBV12-3 or TRBV12-4 to TRBJ2-3, with 9 bases fitting TRBD2. The J segment lost 1 base and the V segment lost 6 bases, leaving 14 bases of the junction unmatched. This CDR3 spans 18 amino acids.